Shown below are 9 T cell receptor beta chains from a single sample sequenced in a study of T cells in Graves' hyperthyroidism and ophthalmopathy. TCR beta CDR3 regions were amplified from RNA. Carried out on the TCR CDR3, a first-round RT-PCR used the HTBI primer set. TCRdb fed the multiplex PCR reads into MiXCR, producing one record per CDR3 protein. The data hold hundreds of thousands of distinct CDR3 sequences, with less than 15% observed a single time. The sample consisted of blood. The receptors originated from a woman under 30 with Graves' hyperthyroidism.

The rearrangement links TRBV14 to TRBJ2-5; D unclear. CDR1 and CDR2 (germline): SGHDN, FVKESK. The CDR3 runs to 13 residues. The V and J ends lost 1 base and 5 bases respectively, with 8 bases between them. The CDR3 sequence is CASSQVPGETQYF. CDR3 coding DNA: TGTGCCAGCAGCCAAGTTCCGGGCGAGACCCAGTACTTC.

The V call is TRBV28, the J call TRBJ2-7; perhaps D is TRBD1 or TRBD2 (5 bases each). Between the trimmed V and J ends, which lost 5 bases and 0 bases, there was a span of 14 bases. The germline CDR1 and CDR2 sequences are MDHEN and SYDVKM. This CDR3 spans 15 amino acids. In DNA, the CDR3 is TGTGCCAGCAGTGGCCAGGCGAGGGGCTCCTACGAGCAGTACTTC. This gives the protein CASSGQARGSYEQYF.

This clonotype occurred many times. V gene TRBV7-9 combines with J gene TRBJ2-5; 9 nucleotides match TRBD2. This CDR3 comprises 12 residues. Germline V gene data show CDR1 as SEHNR and CDR2 as FQNEAQ (reference sequence). J was trimmed by 5 bases and V by 10 bases; bases with no gene match: 5. This chain's CDR3 is CATSGMEETQYF. The CDR3, as DNA: TGTGCCACTAGCGGGATGGAGGAGACCCAGTACTTC.

In this sample, this clonotype turned up many times. The chain is built from TRBV6-1 and TRBJ2-1, with a tentative D call TRBD1 (6 bases). V lost 6 bases to trimming and J lost 8 bases, with 20 bases between them. Germline-derived CDR1 and CDR2 are MNHNS and SASEGT. The CDR3 consists of 15 residues. The CDR3 coding sequence is TGTGCCAGCAGGACCCAGGGGTTCCCAATCGATGAGCAGTTCTTC. This sequence encodes CASRTQGFPIDEQFF.

The rearrangement links TRBV30 to TRBJ2-7; D is perhaps TRBD2 (5 bases). Germline CDR1 reads GTSNPN; CDR2 reads SVGIG (reference sequence). CDR3 size: 15 residues. V gave up 3 bases and J gave up 1 base, with 16 bases separating them. The CDR3, as DNA: TGTGCCTGGAGCCTACTTATTACGGGATCCTACGAGCAGTACTTC. Its protein is CAWSLLITGSYEQYF.

The V and J genes are TRBV13 and TRBJ1-1; 7 nucleotides line up with TRBD1. The CDR3 loop spans 14 amino acids. V dropped 5 bases and J dropped 7; count of bases not matched to a gene: 10. Germline V gene data show CDR1 as PRHDT and CDR2 as FYEKMQ (reference sequence). The CDR3 region has the DNA TGTGCCAGCAGCGTCGACAGGGCGATAAGTGAAGCTTTCTTT. Protein product: CASSVDRAISEAFF.

This clonotype showed up many times. The V and J genes are TRBV20-1 and TRBJ2-3, with D possibly matching TRBD1 (6 bases). There are 13 residues in the CDR3. The V gene's germline CDR1 is DFQATT and CDR2 SNEGSKA (reference sequence). V was cut by 5 bases and J by 4 bases, with 13 bases left in between. The CDR3 reads CSAPKQGSDTQYF. The CDR3 DNA reads as TGCAGTGCTCCCAAACAGGGCTCAGATACGCAGTATTTT.

This clonotype was counted at least ten times. This chain links TRBV3-1 with TRBJ2-7, with D maybe TRBD1 (6 bases). V lost 0 bases and J lost 2, with 8 bases in between. Germline loops: CDR1 LGHDT, CDR2 YNNKEL (reference sequence). The CDR3 has 14 amino acids. The CDR3 bases are TGTGCCAGCAGCCAAGACAGGGGCGCCTACGAGCAGTACTTC. Its protein is CASSQDRGAYEQYF.

This clonotype was recorded a few times. V and J are TRBV12-3 or TRBV12-4 and TRBJ2-5, with D uncertain. The V gene lost 5 bases and the J gene lost 2 bases, with 12 bases spanning the gap. CDR3 length: 14 amino acids. CDR3 sequence: CASSRTVTQETQYF. For the CDR3, the DNA is TGTGCCAGCAGTCGGACCGTGACTCAAGAGACCCAGTACTTC.